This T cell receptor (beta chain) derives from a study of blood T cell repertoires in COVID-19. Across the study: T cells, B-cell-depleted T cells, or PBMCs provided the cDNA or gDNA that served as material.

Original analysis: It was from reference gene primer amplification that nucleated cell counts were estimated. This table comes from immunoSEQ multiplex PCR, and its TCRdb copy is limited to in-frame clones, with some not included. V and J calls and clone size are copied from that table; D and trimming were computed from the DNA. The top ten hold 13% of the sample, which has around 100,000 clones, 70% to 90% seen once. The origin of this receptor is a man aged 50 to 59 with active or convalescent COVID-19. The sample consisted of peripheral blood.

CDR3 residues: CATRDSLLGAFF. In DNA form, the CDR3 reads TGTGCCACGCGCGACAGCCTCCTTGGGGCTTTCTTT. V gene TRBV19 combines with J gene TRBJ1-1, with D possibly being TRBD1 (5 bases). Germline assignment: CDR1 LNHDA and CDR2 SQIVND (reference sequence). The CDR3 loop spans 12 amino acids. With 10 bases removed from V and 11 bases from J, the gap between germline ends came to 20 bases.